These 10 T cell receptor beta chains were sequenced from one sample in a study of cytomegalovirus exposure and HLA in healthy donors. The study ran its PCR with 60 Vbeta and 13 Jbeta primers. TCRdb's table, derived via immunoSEQ multiplex PCR, lists solely in-frame clones and lacks some. The sample carries around 190,000 clones, 85% recorded once. The specimen sequenced was PBMCs. The receptors originated from a woman aged 50 to 60 in good health and CMV-seronegative.

The chain uses TRBV7-2 and TRBJ2-7; the match to TRBD1 covers 9 bases. The CDR3 covers 15 residues. The germline V gene has CDR1 SGHTA and CDR2 FQGNSA. V was clipped by 4 bases and J by 5 bases; unmatched bases: 9. The CDR3 DNA sequence: TGTGCCAGCAGCTCCGCCGGGACAGGGTCCAACGAGCAGTACTTC. Residues: CASSSAGTGSNEQYF.

The chain uses TRBV7-9 and TRBJ2-5; D is possibly TRBD1 (6 bases). Trimming removed 5 bases at V and 5 bases at J, with 18 bases between. The CDR3 spans 15 residues. CDR1 is SEHNR and CDR2 is FQNEAQ in the germline V gene (reference sequence). For the CDR3, the DNA is TGTGCCAGCAGCCCGCCATACAGGGTTGGGGAGACCCAGTACTTC. Protein product: CASSPPYRVGETQYF.

This clone was observed once. The rearrangement links TRBV30 to TRBJ2-1; D remains ambiguous. CDR3 length equals 13 residues. Trimming cost V 0 bases and J 5 bases, with 8 bases left between them. The germline V gene encodes CDR1 GTSNPN and CDR2 SVGIG (reference sequence). This CDR3 is CAWSVLTDNEQFF. CDR3 bases: TGTGCCTGGAGTGTCCTAACCGACAATGAGCAGTTCTTC.

On this clone: This sample also contains other DNA sequences that code for the same CDR3. Here the CDR3 reads CASSLTGGITEAFF. The CDR3 coding sequence is TGCGCCAGCAGCTTAACAGGGGGAATCACTGAAGCTTTCTTT. J is TRBJ1-1 and V is TRBV5-1; TRBD1 agrees at 8 bases. This CDR3 is built from 14 residues. V lost 2 bases, J lost 4 bases, and 4 bases stayed unmatched. Germline assignment: CDR1 SGHRS and CDR2 YFSETQ. Combining the CDR3 with reference TRBV5-1 and TRBJ1-1 gives the whole variable domain KAGVTQTPRYLIKTRGQQVTLSCSPISGHRSVSWYQQTPGQGLQFLFEYFSETQRNKGNFPGRFSGRQFSNSRSEMNVSTLELGDSALYLCASSLTGGITEAFFGQGTRLTVV.

The chain combines TRBV30 with TRBJ2-7; no reliable D call. The germline gives CDR1 GTSNPN, CDR2 SVGIG (reference sequence). The CDR3 is 14 amino acids. V lost 2 bases to trimming and J lost 3 bases, with 14 bases between them. CDR3 nucleotides: TGTGCCTGGAGTAGTCAGAGGCCCTTCTACGAGCAGTACTTC. This gives the protein CAWSSQRPFYEQYF.

The chain has TRBV6-4 and TRBJ2-1; TRBD1 aligns across 9 bases. Unmatched junction bases numbered 4, after V lost 2 bases and J lost 5 bases. This CDR3 region has 15 residues. Germline loops: CDR1 MRHNA, CDR2 SNTAGT. CDR3 region: CASSDAGTGNNEQFF. In nucleotides, the CDR3 is TGTGCCAGCAGTGACGCCGGGACAGGGAACAATGAGCAGTTCTTC.

The chain carries TRBV27 and TRBJ2-7; the match to TRBD2 covers 7 bases. V shed 5 bases, J shed 6 bases, and the junction held 13 bases outside the gene matches. This CDR3 has 15 amino acids. CDR1 MNHEY and CDR2 SMNVEV come from the germline V gene (reference sequence). The CDR3 DNA reads as TGTGCCAGCAGTCCCGGGCCCACAGCGGGGAGCGAGCAGTACTTC. Protein product: CASSPGPTAGSEQYF.

About this clone itself: In the same sample, other DNA sequences code for this CDR3. The chain uses TRBV18 and TRBJ1-5; 7 bases are shared with TRBD1. Germline V gene data show CDR1 as KGHSH and CDR2 as LQKENI. V trimming: 4 bases; J trimming: 0 bases; junction bases outside the gene matches: 6. CDR3 length equals 16 residues. In DNA form, the CDR3 reads TGTGCCAGCTCACTTGACAGGGCTTATAGCAATCAGCCCCAGCATTTT. Protein sequence: CASSLDRAYSNQPQHF.

This clone was seen more than once but under ten times. The gene calls are TRBV19 and TRBJ1-5; D is unresolved. The CDR3 spans 12 residues. From germline, CDR1 is LNHDA and CDR2 SQIVND (reference sequence). Trimming removed 6 bases at V and 0 bases at J, with 3 bases between. CDR3 region: CASRSSNQPQHF. The DNA of the CDR3 is TGTGCCAGTAGGAGTAGCAATCAGCCCCAGCATTTT.

The rearrangement links TRBV29-1 to TRBJ1-1; possible D gene TRBD1, 6 bases. V was pared by 4 bases and J by 6 bases, with 9 bases between. CDR3 size: 11 residues. CDR1 and CDR2 from the germline V gene are SQVTM and ANQGSEA. CDR3 loop: CSVGGGSEAFF. The CDR3 DNA follows: TGCAGCGTTGGCGGGGGCTCTGAAGCTTTCTTT.